A selection of T cell receptor beta chains follows, all from one sample in a study of cytomegalovirus exposure and HLA in healthy donors. Here immunoSEQ multiplex PCR was the method, and the copy in TCRdb shows in-frame clones only, minus some. Seen here are around 150,000 clones, around two thirds observed once, and the top ten hold roughly a tenth. Specimen: PBMCs. These receptors all stem from a man younger than 45 in good health and CMV-seropositive. CDR3s include the opening cysteine and the closing phenylalanine or tryptophan. D genes are given only for firm matches. Size is stated for part of the rows, as once, few or many counts, or as a class when the clone is expanded.

TRBD1 TRBJ2-3 - TRBV4-1 CASSLRQGSTDTQYF TGCGCCAGCAGCTTAAGACAGGGAAGCACAGATACGCAGTATTTT
TRBD1 TRBJ2-3 once TRBV6-5 CASSYPTGGKDTQYF TGTGCCAGCAGTTACCCGACAGGGGGCAAAGATACGCAGTATTTT
TRBD1 TRBJ1-6 - TRBV19 CASSLGATGGDNSPLHF TGTGCCAGTAGTTTGGGAGCCACAGGGGGGGATAATTCACCCCTCCACTTT
- TRBJ1-6 - TRBV18 CASSPSSIDNSPLHF TGTGCCAGCTCACCTTCCTCCATAGATAATTCACCCCTCCACTTT
TRBD2 TRBJ2-5 - TRBV11-2 CASSPGLAGETQYF TGTGCCAGCAGCCCGGGACTAGCGGGAGAGACCCAGTACTTC
TRBD1 TRBJ2-1 - TRBV29-1 CSGRDRNYNEQFF TGCAGCGGCAGGGACAGGAACTACAATGAGCAGTTCTTC
TRBD2 TRBJ2-7 few TRBV7-2 CASSSGLAGSYEQYF TGTGCCAGCAGCTCAGGACTAGCGGGGAGCTACGAGCAGTACTTC
- TRBJ2-7 - TRBV7-9 CASSLLSPGHLSYEQYF TGTGCCAGCAGCTTACTTTCTCCGGGACATCTCTCCTACGAGCAGTACTTC
TRBD2 TRBJ2-2 few TRBV19 CASSLQLAGAGELFF TGTGCCAGTAGTTTACAATTAGCGGGAGCCGGGGAGCTGTTTTTT
TRBD2 TRBJ2-1 once TRBV4-1 CASSQGGAPAGDWEQFF TGCGCCAGCAGCCAAGGGGGCGCGCCAGCGGGAGATTGGGAGCAGTTCTTC
- TRBJ1-6 - TRBV4-1 CASSQERFRNSPLHF TGCGCCAGCAGCCAAGAGCGGTTCCGGAATTCACCCCTCCACTTT
- TRBJ1-1 - TRBV9 CASSVAGKAEAFF TGTGCCAGCAGCGTAGCGGGGAAGGCTGAAGCTTTCTTT
TRBD2 TRBJ2-1 - TRBV27 CASRLTSGTLIYEQFF TGTGCCAGCAGGCTGACTAGCGGGACCCTAATCTATGAGCAGTTCTTC
TRBD1 TRBJ1-1 - TRBV27 CASSLQGWGTEAFF TGTGCCAGCAGCTTACAGGGGTGGGGCACTGAAGCTTTCTTT
- TRBJ2-7 - TRBV7-9 CSSTTEQTYEQYF TGTTCCAGCACCACAGAACAGACCTACGAGCAGTACTTC
- TRBJ2-3 - TRBV18 CASSPRPVTDTQYF TGTGCCAGCTCACCACGTCCAGTAACAGATACGCAGTATTTT
- TRBJ2-5 - TRBV4-1 CASSQEGTTEQYF TGCGCCAGCAGCCAAGAAGGGACAACGGAGCAGTACTTC
- TRBJ2-7 - TRBV5-4 CASSLAVGREVIVEQYF TGTGCCAGCAGCTTGGCCGTCGGCAGGGAGGTCATCGTCGAGCAGTACTTC
- TRBJ2-3 - TRBV27 CASSLSLVADTQYF TGTGCCAGCAGTTTATCTCTAGTGGCAGATACGCAGTATTTT
- TRBJ1-3 once TRBV9 CASSETQGSGNTIYF TGTGCCAGCAGCGAGACGCAGGGATCTGGAAACACCATATATTTT
TRBD2 TRBJ2-7 - TRBV7-6 CASSLEGSGRGSYEQYF TGTGCCAGCAGCTTAGAGGGTAGCGGGAGGGGGTCCTACGAGCAGTACTTC
TRBD1 TRBJ2-3 - TRBV7-9 CASRKTGSADTQYF TGTGCCAGCAGGAAGACAGGGTCCGCAGATACGCAGTATTTT
TRBD1 TRBJ1-1 - TRBV6-5 CASRGQDTEAFF TGTGCCAGCAGGGGACAGGACACTGAAGCTTTCTTT
- TRBJ2-3 - TRBV27 CASSLWAGALSSTDTQYF TGTGCCAGCAGTTTATGGGCAGGGGCTCTTTCGAGCACAGATACGCAGTATTTT
TRBD1 TRBJ2-2 few TRBV28 CASSVDRGPGELFF TGTGCCAGCAGTGTGGACAGGGGTCCCGGGGAGCTGTTTTTT
TRBD1 TRBJ2-7 few TRBV30 CAWSTGVSYEQYF TGTGCCTGGTCGACAGGGGTGTCCTACGAGCAGTACTTC
TRBD1 TRBJ2-3 - TRBV7-9 CASSGRTGISTDTQYF TGTGCCAGCAGCGGCAGGACAGGGATCAGCACAGATACGCAGTATTTT
- TRBJ1-2 - TRBV30 CAWRTPGLPFYGYTF TGTGCCTGGAGGACTCCGGGACTTCCCTTCTATGGCTACACCTTC
- TRBJ1-1 - TRBV7-9 CSSSSRDMNTEAFF TGTTCCAGCAGCTCCAGGGATATGAACACTGAAGCTTTCTTT
- TRBJ2-1 - TRBV25-1 CASKGSHNEQFF TGTGCCAGCAAAGGGAGCCACAATGAGCAGTTCTTC
- TRBJ2-5 once TRBV7-2 CASSLGTGSETQYF TGTGCCAGCAGCTTAGGAACAGGCTCAGAGACCCAGTACTTC
- TRBJ1-4 - TRBV13 CASTAPRVPFF TGTGCCAGCACCGCCCCCCGGGTCCCGTTTTTT
- TRBJ2-4 - TRBV7-9 CASIEQGWNIQYF TGTGCCAGCATCGAACAGGGTTGGAACATTCAGTACTTC
- TRBJ1-2 - TRBV2 CASTSSRSDGYTF TGTGCCAGCACCTCTTCTAGGAGCGATGGCTACACCTTC
TRBD1 TRBJ1-1 few TRBV6-5 CASSYSTGVTEAFF TGTGCCAGCAGTTACTCGACAGGGGTCACTGAAGCTTTCTTT
TRBD1 TRBJ1-4 - TRBV6-4 CASSRPGQGPEKLFF TGTGCCAGCTCGAGACCGGGACAGGGGCCTGAAAAACTGTTTTTT
- TRBJ2-2 - TRBV20-1 CSASSAGELFF TGCAGTGCGAGCTCCGCCGGGGAGCTGTTTTTT
TRBD1 TRBJ1-2 - TRBV6-5 CASRTRGRDYGYTF TGTGCCAGCAGAACCAGGGGGCGCGACTATGGCTACACCTTC
TRBD2 TRBJ2-1 - TRBV4-1 CASNLLAGRNEQFF TGCGCCAGCAACCTTTTAGCGGGAAGGAATGAGCAGTTCTTC
- TRBJ2-4 - TRBV10-3 CAISENPNHNAKNIQYF TGTGCCATCAGCGAAAACCCAAATCACAACGCCAAAAACATTCAGTACTTC
TRBD1 TRBJ1-5 - TRBV19 CASSRQGGQPQHF TGTGCCAGTTCTCGACAGGGTGGTCAGCCCCAGCATTTT
- TRBJ2-3 - TRBV19 CASSSFWGGTDTQYF TGTGCCAGTAGTTCTTTTTGGGGAGGCACAGATACGCAGTATTTT
- TRBJ2-7 - TRBV5-1 CASSLGRTAGNYEQYF TGCGCCAGCAGCTTGGGGAGGACAGCAGGGAACTACGAGCAGTACTTC
- TRBJ1-4 - TRBV27 CASSFTTQIEKLFF TGTGCCAGCAGTTTCACCACACAGATTGAAAAACTGTTTTTT
- TRBJ1-3 - TRBV2 CASAGTGNTIYF TGTGCCAGCGCAGGGACTGGAAACACCATATATTTT
TRBD2 TRBJ2-7 - TRBV4-1 CASSQDRERELHEQYF TGCGCCAGCAGCCAAGATCGCGAGCGGGAGCTTCACGAGCAGTACTTC
TRBD2 TRBJ2-7 - TRBV7-9 CASSFGTSRTPYEQYF TGTGCCAGCAGCTTTGGGACTAGCAGGACACCCTACGAGCAGTACTTC
- TRBJ1-5 - TRBV4-1 CASSQDRGGNSNQPQHF TGCGCCAGCAGCCAAGACAGGGGAGGGAATAGCAATCAGCCCCAGCATTTT
- TRBJ1-1 - TRBV5-1 CASRPLSGAAGTEAFF TGCGCCAGCAGACCATTGAGTGGGGCCGCCGGGACTGAAGCTTTCTTT
- TRBJ2-7 - TRBV6-6 CASSTPTGWGTYEQYF TGTGCCAGCAGTACGCCGACAGGATGGGGCACCTACGAGCAGTACTTC
- TRBJ1-1 few TRBV2 CASNEGLDTEAFF TGTGCCAGCAACGAGGGATTGGACACTGAAGCTTTCTTT
- TRBJ1-2 - TRBV14 CASSLWGGSLRGYTF TGTGCCAGCAGCCTCTGGGGGGGCTCCCTGAGGGGCTACACCTTC
- TRBJ1-2 - TRBV6-5 CASSYSQESYGYTF TGTGCCAGCAGTTACTCCCAGGAAAGCTATGGCTACACCTTC
TRBD1 TRBJ1-6 - TRBV15 CATSSRGNSPLHF TGTGCCACCAGTAGCAGGGGGAATTCACCCCTCCACTTT